These 18 T cell receptor beta chains were sequenced from one sample in a study of blood T cell repertoires in COVID-19. Some clones are missing from TCRdb's copy, which holds only in-frame ones; the method was immunoSEQ multiplex PCR. The sample lists some 210,000 clones, around 90% occurring once. The sample was peripheral blood. These receptors were obtained from a man in his 60s who had recovered from COVID-19.

The chain is built from TRBV5-5 and TRBJ2-5, with D possibly TRBD1 on 6 matching bases. V was shortened by 4 bases and J by 5 bases, with 18 bases between the two germline ends. The germline CDR1 and CDR2 sequences are SGHKS and YYEKEE (reference sequence). The CDR3 contains 15 residues. CDR3 sequence (DNA): TGTGCCAGCAGCCTCGACGGACAGCTCCTGGAGACCCAGTACTTC. Its protein product is CASSLDGQLLETQYF.

The rearrangement uses TRBV7-9 and TRBJ2-7, with 11 bases lining up with TRBD2. CDR3 size: 16 residues. Germline V CDR1 and CDR2: SEHNR, FQNEAQ (reference sequence). V lost 2 bases to trimming and J lost 4 bases; unmatched junction nucleotides: 7. The CDR3 here is CASSLTSGTSGYEQYF. DNA for the CDR3: TGTGCCAGCAGCTTAACGTCCGGGACTAGCGGTTACGAGCAGTACTTC.

This chain connects TRBV7-6 to TRBJ2-1, with 10 bases lining up with TRBD2. V was pared by 1 base and J by 3 bases, with 9 bases of the junction left unmatched. Germline loops: CDR1 SGHVS, CDR2 FNYEAQ. The CDR3 sequence is 18 residues long. This chain's CDR3 is CASSLGSLAGVVYNEQFF. For the CDR3, the DNA is TGTGCCAGCAGCTTAGGGAGCCTAGCGGGAGTAGTCTACAATGAGCAGTTCTTC.

The genes are TRBV3-1 (or the pseudogene TRBV3-2) and TRBJ1-6; TRBD1 is a possible D gene (5 bases). This CDR3 is 15 amino acids long. Trimming took off 2 bases at V and 4 bases at J, with 9 bases between the two ends. Germline CDR1 LGHDT, CDR2 YNNKEL (reference sequence). The CDR3 region has the DNA TGTGCCAGCAGCCAACGACAGCTTTATAATTCACCCCTCCACTTT. This gives the protein CASSQRQLYNSPLHF.

The chain employs TRBV6-5 and TRBJ2-3; TRBD2 agrees at 8 bases. CDR1 is MNHEY, CDR2 SVGAGI, per germline. Trimming took 7 bases from V and 3 from J; bases not matched to a gene: 9. This CDR3 has 15 residues. CDR3 nucleotides: TGTGCCAGCATCGGCGGGACTAGTCTAACAGATACGCAGTATTTT. This sequence encodes CASIGGTSLTDTQYF.

This chain uses TRBV7-9 with TRBJ1-6; 9 bases align to TRBD1. Germline trimming cut 4 bases from V and 4 bases from J; bases unmatched to any gene: 8. The CDR3 consists of 17 residues. The germline gives CDR1 SEHNR, CDR2 FQNEAQ (reference sequence). This CDR3 reads CASSSRTGEGYNSPLHF. In DNA, the CDR3 is TGTGCCAGCAGCTCGCGGACAGGGGAAGGATATAATTCACCCCTCCACTTT. The full variable domain, its missing parts supplied by reference TRBV7-9 and TRBJ1-6, is DTGVSQNPRHKITKRGQNVTFRCDPISEHNRLYWYRQTLGQGPEFLTYFQNEAQLEKSRLLSDRFSAERPKGSFSTLEIQRTEQGDSAMYLCASSSRTGEGYNSPLHFGNGTRLTVT.

V gene TRBV7-3 combines with J gene TRBJ2-3; possibly TRBD2 for D (6 bases). Trimming removed 2 bases from V and 8 bases from J, with 11 bases in between. CDR3 size: 13 residues. Germline V gene lookup returns CDR1 SGHTA and CDR2 FQGTGA. CDR3 sequence reads: CASSLGSGGTQYF. The CDR3 nucleotides read TGTGCCAGCAGCTTAGGGTCCGGGGGTACGCAGTATTTT.

This clone has more than one count but fewer than ten. This chain connects TRBV10-3 to TRBJ1-1; 8 bases match TRBD1. The germline V gene has CDR1 ENHRY and CDR2 SYGVKD. The CDR3 sequence is 13 residues long. V lost 8 bases, J lost 3 bases, and 5 bases stayed unmatched. DNA for the CDR3: TGTGCCATCGGAGGACAGGGCGACACTGAAGCTTTCTTT. Protein sequence: CAIGGQGDTEAFF.

The V gene is TRBV6-5, the J gene TRBJ1-6, with D possibly being TRBD1 (5 bases). Trimming removed 7 bases at V and 9 bases at J, with 13 bases between. Germline lookup yields CDR1 MNHEY and CDR2 SVGAGI. This CDR3 has 13 residues. The CDR3 region has the DNA TGTGCCAGCAAGTCAGGGCGTGGTTCACCCCTCCACTTT. This codes for CASKSGRGSPLHF.

CDR3 in DNA: TGCGCCAGCAGCTTAGTCCCGGGACAGGAGACCGGGGAGCTGTTTTTT. Translation gives CASSLVPGQETGELFF. This chain links TRBV5-1 with TRBJ2-2, with 8 positions matching TRBD1. The CDR3 loop spans 16 amino acids. J gave up 5 bases and V 2 bases, and 8 bases lay outside the gene matches. The V gene's germline CDR1 is SGHRS and CDR2 YFSETQ.

The chain recombines TRBV19 with TRBJ2-2, with 7 bases fitting TRBD1. CDR1 is LNHDA and CDR2 is SQIVND in the germline V gene (reference sequence). Unmatched junction bases numbered 12, after V lost 8 bases and J lost 0 bases. This CDR3 comprises 17 residues. Written as DNA, the CDR3 is TGTGCCAGTTCTGGCCGGCCGGGACAGACGAACACCGGGGAGCTGTTTTTT. This encodes CASSGRPGQTNTGELFF.

This clone was recorded only once. The chain is built from TRBV15 and TRBJ2-7; a weak D match, TRBD2 (7 bases). This CDR3 spans 15 amino acids. Germline lookup yields CDR1 LNHNV and CDR2 YYDKDF (reference sequence). Trimming took off 6 bases at V and 2 bases at J, with 17 bases between the two ends. This CDR3 is CATRKGGAGPYEQYF. In DNA form, the CDR3 reads TGTGCCACCAGGAAGGGGGGGGCCGGTCCCTACGAGCAGTACTTC.

The rearrangement joins TRBV18 to TRBJ2-5, with 11 bases lining up with TRBD1. The V segment lost 5 bases and the J segment 4 bases; nucleotides outside the gene matches: 6. Germline CDR1 KGHSH, CDR2 LQKENI. The length of the CDR3 is 15 residues. CDR3 nucleotide sequence: TGTGCCAGCTCAGCCGGGACAGGGGGTGGAGAGACCCAGTACTTC. Amino acids: CASSAGTGGGETQYF.

This CDR3 is CASSENRGNTIYF. The CDR3 DNA is TGTGCCAGCAGTGAAAACAGGGGAAACACCATATATTTT. The chain carries TRBV2 and TRBJ1-3; weak D call: TRBD1 (5 bases). There are 13 residues in the CDR3. Germline assignment: CDR1 SNHLY and CDR2 FYNNEI. V lost 2 bases to trimming and J lost 4 bases, with 6 bases between them.

The sample holds one count of this clone. The chain links TRBV11-2 to TRBJ2-2, with 9 bases lining up with TRBD1. The CDR3 runs 17 residues. Germline CDR1 and CDR2: SGHAT and FQNNGV. Germline trimming cut 5 bases from V and 0 bases from J; bases unmatched to any gene: 7. This CDR3 is CASSGTGTYANTGELFF. Written as DNA, the CDR3 is TGTGCCAGCAGCGGGACAGGGACATACGCGAACACCGGGGAGCTGTTTTTT.

The chain couples TRBV11-2 to TRBJ1-1, with a possible D match to TRBD1 (6 bases). The CDR3 contains 15 residues. Germline-derived CDR1 and CDR2 are SGHAT and FQNNGV. Trimming stripped 6 bases from V and 0 bases from J, with 14 bases between. As DNA, the CDR3 is TGTGCCAGCAGGCCTACCGACAGGTTGAACACTGAAGCTTTCTTT. Its translation is CASRPTDRLNTEAFF.

Only one count was recorded for this clone. The chain carries TRBV19 and TRBJ2-1; 10 nucleotides line up with TRBD2. Trimming cost V 0 bases and J 2 bases; bases outside gene matches: 4. CDR3 length equals 17 residues. Germline CDR1 LNHDA, CDR2 SQIVND (reference sequence). The CDR3 nucleotides read TGTGCCAGTAGTATAGATCTAGCGGGAGCACCCTACAATGAGCAGTTCTTC. This sequence encodes CASSIDLAGAPYNEQFF.

The CDR3 here is CASSLAIRTGELFF. Written as DNA, the CDR3 is TGCGCCAGCAGCTTAGCTATTAGAACCGGGGAGCTGTTTTTT. The V call is TRBV4-3, the J call TRBJ2-2, with D unresolved. V lost 5 bases and J lost 5, with 12 bases in between. The CDR3 extends over 14 amino acids. Germline V gene sequence: CDR1 LGHNA, CDR2 YSLEER.